These 20 T cell receptor beta chains came from one sample sequenced in a study of metastatic and nonmetastatic thyroid tumors. Using MiXCR, TCRdb reanalyzed the PCR reads. Among some 30,000 clones, 11% were seen once, and the ten largest hold more than 15%. Patients were all untreated before their thyroid surgery. Sequencing was performed on blood. The receptors stem from a female donor with papillary thyroid cancer or a benign thyroid nodule (not recorded which). Some clones in this sample may be carry-over from other donors' samples.

The chain joins TRBV20-1 to TRBJ1-2; tentatively, D is TRBD1 (6 bases). The ends were cut back, 5 bases at V and 2 bases at J, with 18 bases in the middle. Germline V gene data show CDR1 as DFQATT and CDR2 as SNEGSKA (reference sequence). This CDR3 spans 15 amino acids. As DNA, the CDR3 is TGCAGTGCTCACACTCCAACAGGGACCAACTATGGCTACACCTTC. Its protein is CSAHTPTGTNYGYTF.

This clone was detected ten times or more. V is TRBV5-6 and J is TRBJ1-6; tentative D call: TRBD1 (6 bases). CDR3 size: 16 residues. Germline lookup yields CDR1 SGHDT and CDR2 YYEEEE. Deletions cut 3 bases from V and 7 bases from J, with 17 bases between. CDR3 protein: CASSSGGAGWNSPLHF. The DNA of the CDR3 is TGTGCCAGCAGCTCCGGGGGGGCAGGCTGGAATTCACCCCTCCACTTT.

As to this clone: Mismatch with germline at one junction end may stem from a read error. The chain recombines TRBV11-2 with TRBJ2-1, with D possibly matching TRBD1 (5 bases). The CDR3 consists of 13 residues. Germline CDR1 and CDR2: SGHAT and FQNNGV. The CDR3: CAISLGQGDEQFF. CDR3 bases: TGTGCCATCAGCTTAGGGCAGGGTGATGAGCAGTTCTTC.

This clone was recorded at least ten times. The V and J genes are TRBV28 and TRBJ2-7; no reliable D call. V was cut by 7 bases and J by 5 bases, with 12 bases left in between. The germline gives CDR1 MDHEN, CDR2 SYDVKM. The CDR3 sequence is 12 residues long. As DNA, the CDR3 is TGTGCCAGCAACCTATTCGACAACGAGCAGTACTTC. Its protein product is CASNLFDNEQYF.

This clone was recorded at least ten times. The chain couples TRBV2 to TRBJ1-5; D may be TRBD1 (5 bases). The germline CDR1 and CDR2 sequences are SNHLY and FYNNEI. Trimming shortened V by 4 bases and J by 3 bases, and 10 bases separated the two germline ends. The CDR3 consists of 14 residues. The CDR3 loop is CASSAARVNQPQHF. CDR3 DNA: TGTGCCAGCAGTGCCGCCAGGGTCAATCAGCCCCAGCATTTT. Full variable domain (rest looked up from reference TRBV2 and TRBJ1-5): EPEVTQTPSHQVTQMGQEVILRCVPISNHLYFYWYRQILGQKVEFLVSFYNNEISEKSEIFDDQFSVERPDGSNFTLKIRSTKLEDSAMYFCASSAARVNQPQHFGDGTRLSIL.

In this sample, this clone turned up many times. V and J are TRBV11-2 and TRBJ2-1; 7 nucleotides match TRBD2. The CDR3 is 11 amino acids. Germline loops: CDR1 SGHAT, CDR2 FQNNGV. V shed 5 bases, J shed 15 bases, and the junction held 7 bases outside the gene matches. CDR3 nucleotides: TGTGCCAGCAGCGCGGGGGAGGTGTGGTTCTTC. It specifies CASSAGEVWFF.

This clone was found many times. A much larger clone sits a single nucleotide away, making a read error possible. This chain links TRBV5-1 with TRBJ2-1; either TRBD1 or TRBD2 may supply D (6 bases each). Germline V lookup: CDR1 SGHRS, CDR2 YFSETQ. The CDR3 runs 16 residues. CDR3 in DNA: TGCACCAGCAGCTCCGGCACCGGGGGCCGCTACAATGAGCAGTTCTTC. Its protein product is CTSSSGTGGRYNEQFF. The variable domain in full, with the rest retrieved from reference TRBV5-1 and TRBJ2-1, is KAGVTQTPRYLIKTRGQQVTLSCSPISGHRSVSWYQQTPGQGLQFLFEYFSETQRNKGNFPGRFSGRQFSNSRSEMNVSTLELGDSALYLCTSSSGTGGRYNEQFFGPGTRLTVL.

This clone was counted many times. A clone one base away is much larger, so this may be a read error. The chain is built from TRBV7-3 and TRBJ2-5; D might be TRBD1 or TRBD2, each matching 6 bases. Germline CDR1 SGHTA, CDR2 FQGTGA. The CDR3 loop spans 14 amino acids. The CDR3 nucleotides read TGTGCCAGCAGCGTGGGGGGCGGCCAAAAGACCCAGTACTTC. Translating gives CASSVGGGQKTQYF.

This clone appeared many times. This rearrangement joins TRBV19 to TRBJ2-1, with 7 bases aligning to TRBD1. The junction had 4 bases not matched to a gene; V was cut back by 5 bases and J by 0 bases. The CDR3 is made up of 15 amino acids. The V gene's germline CDR1 is LNHDA and CDR2 SQIVND (reference sequence). DNA of the CDR3: TGTGCCAGTAGTCAAGGACAGGTCTCCTACAATGAGCAGTTCTTC. As protein: CASSQGQVSYNEQFF.

This clone was detected ten times or more. The chain has TRBV20-1 and TRBJ2-1; possible D gene TRBD1, 6 bases. CDR1 DFQATT and CDR2 SNEGSKA come from the germline V gene (reference sequence). The CDR3 spans 13 residues. Trimming cost V 6 bases and J 4 bases, with 13 bases left between them. The CDR3 spells CSAGMGAYNEQFF. The DNA for the CDR3 is TGCAGTGCGGGGATGGGGGCGTACAATGAGCAGTTCTTC.

This clone was seen a few times. The chain carries TRBV28 and TRBJ2-1, with TRBD1 matching over 9 bases. The CDR3 runs to 14 residues. The junction had 9 bases not matched to a gene; V was cut back by 8 bases and J by 7 bases. Germline V gene lookup returns CDR1 MDHEN and CDR2 SYDVKM. The CDR3 protein is CASEGTGTLNEQFF. The CDR3 bases are TGTGCCAGCGAGGGGACAGGGACCCTAAATGAGCAGTTCTTC.

This clone has a count of ten or more. The V call is TRBV2, the J call TRBJ1-1; tentative D call: TRBD1 (6 bases). This CDR3 has 15 amino acids. Trimming pared 6 bases from V and 5 bases from J, leaving 19 bases between. In germline, CDR1 is SNHLY, CDR2 FYNNEI. The DNA for the CDR3 is TGTGCCAGCAGAGCCGAGACAGGAATAAGTACTGAAGCTTTCTTT. Translating gives CASRAETGISTEAFF.

This clone showed up just a few times. The V call is TRBV13, the J call TRBJ2-3; D uncertain. There are 14 residues in the CDR3. Germline CDR1 is PRHDT and CDR2 is FYEKMQ (reference sequence). Deletions cut 6 bases from V and 0 bases from J, with 10 bases between. In nucleotides, the CDR3 is TGTGCCAGCAGTACGCAATCTAGCACAGATACGCAGTATTTT. Residues: CASSTQSSTDTQYF.

In its sample, this clone was seen a few times. The final CDR3 position lacks the conserved phenylalanine or tryptophan, pointing to a likely read error. CDR3: CASSIGQGRSPLHL. In nucleotides, the CDR3 is TGTGCCAGCAGTATAGGACAGGGGCGGTCACCCCTCCACCTT. This chain joins TRBV6-1 and TRBJ1-6, with 9 bases lining up with TRBD1. V dropped 5 bases and J dropped 10; count of bases not matched to a gene: 6. The length of the CDR3 is 14 residues. Per the germline V gene, CDR1 is MNHNS and CDR2 is SASEGT.

By sample share, this clone is medium-sized (0.01 to 0.1%). The rearrangement joins TRBV12-3 or TRBV12-4 to TRBJ1-2, with D perhaps TRBD1 (6 bases). The CDR3 length is 14 residues. V was pared by 3 bases and J by 3 bases, with 11 bases between. In nucleotides, the CDR3 is TGTGCCAGCAGTTTTTCGTACAGGGACTATGGCTACACCTTC. Translated: CASSFSYRDYGYTF.

This clone showed up many times. The chain carries TRBV12-3 or TRBV12-4 and TRBJ2-3; D gene ambiguous. The CDR3 is 14 residues long. Between the trimmed V and J ends, which lost 6 bases and 1 base, there was a span of 11 bases. DNA of the CDR3: TGTGCCAGCAGCCCCCGGAGCGGCACAGATACGCAGTATTTT. Its protein is CASSPRSGTDTQYF.

In its sample, this clone was seen many times. Other DNA sequences of this sample code for an identical CDR3. CDR3 sequence: CASSMGQGGADTQYF. The CDR3 DNA follows: TGTGCCAGTAGTATGGGACAGGGTGGTGCAGATACGCAGTATTTT. The chain joins TRBV19 to TRBJ2-3; 9 bases align to TRBD1. Trimming cost V 3 bases and J 4 bases; bases outside gene matches: 5. The CDR3 totals 15 residues. CDR1 and CDR2 from the germline V gene are LNHDA and SQIVND (reference sequence).

The sample holds many counts of this clone. V is TRBV9 and J is TRBJ2-3, with D maybe TRBD1 (6 bases). Trimming stripped 9 bases from V and 4 bases from J, with 18 bases between. The CDR3 is 14 residues long. CDR1 is SGDLS and CDR2 is YYNGEE in the germline V gene. The CDR3 loop reads CATSASGEADTQYF. The CDR3 nucleotides are TGTGCCACCTCCGCCTCAGGGGAAGCAGATACGCAGTATTTT.

This clone was picked up many times. The chain couples TRBV28 to TRBJ2-2; D is unresolved. Trimming took off 8 bases at V and 2 bases at J, with 9 bases between the two ends. Germline assignment: CDR1 MDHEN and CDR2 SYDVKM. This CDR3 has 13 amino acids. CDR3 in DNA: TGTGCCAGCCTGTGGGGAAACACCGGGGAGCTGTTTTTT. Its translation is CASLWGNTGELFF.

This chain joins TRBV10-1 and TRBJ2-3; 7 nucleotides align to TRBD2. Losses at the gene ends were 7 bases for V and 0 bases for J; bases not matched to a gene: 7. The CDR3 has 15 amino acids. The V gene's germline CDR1 is WNHNN and CDR2 SYGVQD (reference sequence). CDR3 amino acids: CASTVVAGSTDTQYF. As DNA, the CDR3 is TGCGCCAGCACGGTCGTAGCGGGTAGCACAGATACGCAGTATTTT.